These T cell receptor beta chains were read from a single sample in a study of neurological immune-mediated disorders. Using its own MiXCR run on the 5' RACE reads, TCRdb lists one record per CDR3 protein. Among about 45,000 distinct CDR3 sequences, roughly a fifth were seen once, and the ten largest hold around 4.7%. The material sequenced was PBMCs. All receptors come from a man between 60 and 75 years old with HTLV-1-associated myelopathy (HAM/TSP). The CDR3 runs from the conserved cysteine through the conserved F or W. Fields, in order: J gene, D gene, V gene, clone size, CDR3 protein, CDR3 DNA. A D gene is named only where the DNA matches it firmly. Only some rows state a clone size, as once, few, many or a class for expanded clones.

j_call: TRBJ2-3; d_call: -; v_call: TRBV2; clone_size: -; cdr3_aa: CASTAVGGTDTQYF; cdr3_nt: TGTGCCAGTACCGCAGTTGGGGGGACAGATACGCAGTATTTT
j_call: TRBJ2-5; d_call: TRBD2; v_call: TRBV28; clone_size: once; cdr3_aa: CASNLSGLAEETQYF; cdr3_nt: TGTGCCAGCAATTTATCGGGACTAGCGGAAGAGACCCAGTACTTC
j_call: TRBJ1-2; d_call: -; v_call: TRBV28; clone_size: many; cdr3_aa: CASSLTDSDYGYTF; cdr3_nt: TGTGCCAGCAGTTTAACGGACAGCGACTATGGCTACACCTTC
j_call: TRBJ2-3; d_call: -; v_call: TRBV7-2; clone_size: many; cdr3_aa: CASSFAEGRPLRDTQYF; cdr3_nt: TGTGCCAGCAGCTTCGCTGAGGGGCGGCCTCTAAGGGATACGCAGTATTTT
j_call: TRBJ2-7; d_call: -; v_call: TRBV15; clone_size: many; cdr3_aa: CATSRDGGATYEQYF; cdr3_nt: TGTGCCACCAGCAGAGATGGGGGGGCAACCTACGAGCAGTACTTC
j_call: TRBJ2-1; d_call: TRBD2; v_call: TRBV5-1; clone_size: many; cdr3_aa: CASSTQREDYNEQFF; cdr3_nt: TGCGCCAGCAGCACACAGCGGGAGGACTACAATGAGCAGTTCTTC
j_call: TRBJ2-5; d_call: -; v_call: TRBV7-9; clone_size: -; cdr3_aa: CASSSSGAQETQYF; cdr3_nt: TGTGCCAGCAGTTCATCCGGGGCCCAAGAGACCCAGTACTTC
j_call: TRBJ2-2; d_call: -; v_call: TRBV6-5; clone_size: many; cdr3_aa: CASTQTISGELFF; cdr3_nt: TGTGCCAGCACCCAAACAATATCCGGGGAGCTGTTTTTT
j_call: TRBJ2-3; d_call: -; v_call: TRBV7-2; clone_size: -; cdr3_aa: CASSLRQRSLFTDTQYF; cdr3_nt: TGTGCCAGCAGCTTACGACAGAGGTCCCTCTTCACAGATACGCAGTATTTT
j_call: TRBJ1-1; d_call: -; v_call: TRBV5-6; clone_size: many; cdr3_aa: CASSLGPSRQDEAFF; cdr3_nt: TGTGCCAGCAGCTTGGGCCCCTCGAGGCAGGATGAAGCTTTCTTT
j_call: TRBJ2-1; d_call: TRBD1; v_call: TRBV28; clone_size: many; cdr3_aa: CASSPDRALRNEQFF; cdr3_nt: TGTGCCAGCAGTCCGGACAGGGCCCTTCGGAATGAGCAGTTCTTC
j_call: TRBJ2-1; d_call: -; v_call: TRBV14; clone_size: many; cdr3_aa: CASSQANEQFF; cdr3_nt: TGTGCCAGCAGCCAAGCAAATGAGCAGTTCTTC
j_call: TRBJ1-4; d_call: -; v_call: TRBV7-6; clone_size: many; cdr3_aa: CASSLPREKLFF; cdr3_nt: TGTGCCAGCAGCCTCCCACGGGAAAAACTGTTTTTT
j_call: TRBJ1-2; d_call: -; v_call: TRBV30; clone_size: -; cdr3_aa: CAWSAGQWNYGYTF; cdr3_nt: TGTGCCTGGAGTGCAGGGCAATGGAACTATGGCTACACCTTC
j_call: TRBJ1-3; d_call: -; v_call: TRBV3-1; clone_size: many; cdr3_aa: CASTGRHGNTIYF; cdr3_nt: TGTGCCAGCACAGGGAGGCACGGAAACACCATATATTTT
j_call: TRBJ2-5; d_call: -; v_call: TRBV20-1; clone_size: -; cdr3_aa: CSARDYSLIVEIQYF; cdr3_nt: TGCAGTGCTAGAGATTACAGTCTCATTGTAGAGATCCAGTACTTC
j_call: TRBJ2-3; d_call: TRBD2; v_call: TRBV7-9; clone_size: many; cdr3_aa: CASSSGTSGPLDTQYF; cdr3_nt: TGTGCCAGCAGCTCCGGGACTAGCGGGCCCCTGGATACGCAGTATTTT
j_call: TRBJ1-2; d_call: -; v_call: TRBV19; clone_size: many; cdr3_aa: CASSISADYGYTF; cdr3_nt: TGTGCCAGTAGTATAAGTGCGGACTATGGCTACACCTTC
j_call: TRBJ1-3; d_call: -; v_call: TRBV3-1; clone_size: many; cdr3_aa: CASSQRLNTIYF; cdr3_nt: TGTGCCAGCAGCCAACGTCTAAACACCATATATTTT
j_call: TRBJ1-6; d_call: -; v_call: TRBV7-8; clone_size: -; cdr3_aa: CASSFDRDSPLHF; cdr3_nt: TGTGCCAGCAGCTTTGACCGAGATTCACCCCTCCACTTT
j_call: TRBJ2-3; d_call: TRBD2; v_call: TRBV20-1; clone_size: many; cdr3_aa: CSASGGRVTQYF; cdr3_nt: TGCAGTGCTAGCGGCGGGAGGGTTACGCAGTATTTT
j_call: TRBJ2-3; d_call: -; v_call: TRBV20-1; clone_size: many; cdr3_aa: CSGRAPSTDTQYF; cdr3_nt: TGCAGTGGTCGGGCCCCCAGCACAGATACGCAGTATTTT
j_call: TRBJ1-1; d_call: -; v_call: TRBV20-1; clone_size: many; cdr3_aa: CSARTPFPRTEAFF; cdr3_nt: TGCAGTGCTAGAACGCCTTTCCCGAGAACTGAAGCTTTCTTT
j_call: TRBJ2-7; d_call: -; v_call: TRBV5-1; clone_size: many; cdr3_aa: CASRAGADEEQYF; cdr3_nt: TGCGCCAGCAGGGCAGGGGCGGATGAAGAGCAGTACTTC
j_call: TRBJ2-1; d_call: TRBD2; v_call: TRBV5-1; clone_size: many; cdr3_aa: CASGPAGPYNEQFF; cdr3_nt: TGCGCCAGCGGCCCAGCGGGACCGTACAATGAGCAGTTCTTC
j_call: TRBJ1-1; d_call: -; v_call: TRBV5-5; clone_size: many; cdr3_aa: CASSPLGGQMNTEAFF; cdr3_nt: TGTGCCAGCTCTCCACTTGGGGGGCAGATGAACACTGAAGCTTTCTTT
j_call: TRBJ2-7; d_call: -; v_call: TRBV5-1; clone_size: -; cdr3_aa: CASSSEMYEQYF; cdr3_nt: TGCGCCAGCAGCTCCGAGATGTACGAGCAGTACTTC